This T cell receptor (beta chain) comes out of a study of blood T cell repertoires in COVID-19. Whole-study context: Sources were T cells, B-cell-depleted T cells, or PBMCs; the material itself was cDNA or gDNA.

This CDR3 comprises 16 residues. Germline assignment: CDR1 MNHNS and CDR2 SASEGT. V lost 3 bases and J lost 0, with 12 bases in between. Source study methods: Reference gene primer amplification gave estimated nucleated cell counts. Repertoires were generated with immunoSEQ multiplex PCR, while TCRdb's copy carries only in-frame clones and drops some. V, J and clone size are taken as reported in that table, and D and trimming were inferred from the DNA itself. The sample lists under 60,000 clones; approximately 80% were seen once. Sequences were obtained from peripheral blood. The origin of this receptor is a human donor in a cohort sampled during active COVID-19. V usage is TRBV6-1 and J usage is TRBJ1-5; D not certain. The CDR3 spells CASSDRGGYSNQPQHF. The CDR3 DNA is TGTGCCAGCAGTGATCGGGGAGGATATAGCAATCAGCCCCAGCATTTT.